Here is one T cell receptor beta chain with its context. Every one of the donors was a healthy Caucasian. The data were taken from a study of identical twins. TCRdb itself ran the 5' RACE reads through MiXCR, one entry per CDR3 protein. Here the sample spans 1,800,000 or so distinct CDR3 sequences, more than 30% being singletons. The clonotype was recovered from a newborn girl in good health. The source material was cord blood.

CDR3 sequence: CASRSGTLNTEAFF. The DNA of the CDR3 is TGTGCCAGCAGGTCCGGGACTCTGAACACTGAAGCTTTCTTT. The J gene is TRBJ1-1, the V gene TRBV6-5, with D possibly being TRBD1 (5 bases). Germline loops: CDR1 MNHEY, CDR2 SVGAGI. This CDR3 region has 14 residues. V was pared by 6 bases and J by 0 bases, with 11 bases between.